The 10 T cell receptor beta chains presented below share a single source sample, sequenced in a study of CD8 T cells in Susac syndrome. The authors reverse transcribed about 0.5 to 1 ug RNA with random hexamers. Each CDR3 protein gets one entry after TCRdb re-called the immunoSEQ multiplex PCR reads with MiXCR. The sample has roughly 200,000 distinct CDR3 sequences; 85% to 95% are singletons. Sequenced material: CD4+ T cells from PBMCs. The receptors come from a human donor with multiple sclerosis.

The chain has TRBV25-1 and TRBJ2-5, with a weak D call TRBD2 (5 bases). There are 15 residues in the CDR3. Germline CDR1 reads MGHDK; CDR2 reads SYGVNS. Between the trimmed V and J ends, which lost 2 bases and 5 bases, there was a span of 15 bases. DNA for the CDR3: TGTGCCAGCAGTGAAGCGGGCCCCCCCTGGGAGACCCAGTACTTC. As protein: CASSEAGPPWETQYF.

The V call is TRBV9, the J call TRBJ2-5; no clear D. CDR1 and CDR2 (germline): SGDLS, YYNGEE. V was shortened by 4 bases and J by 0 bases, with 16 bases between the two germline ends. The CDR3 runs to 16 residues. The CDR3 loop reads CASSSRIVGNQETQYF. CDR3 in DNA: TGTGCCAGCAGCTCCCGTATAGTGGGGAACCAAGAGACCCAGTACTTC.

CDR3 sequence: CASSLAGGPNTGELFF. In DNA form, the CDR3 reads TGTGCCAGCAGCTTAGCGGGGGGCCCCAACACCGGGGAGCTGTTTTTT. The chain combines TRBV7-3 with TRBJ2-2; 8 bases agree with TRBD2. With V trimmed by 2 bases and J by 2 bases, 4 bases remained unmatched. This CDR3 spans 16 amino acids. From germline, CDR1 is SGHTA and CDR2 FQGTGA.

The CDR3, as DNA: TGTGCCAGCAGCGGGGGAGGGACTACCAATTTGGAGCAGTACTTC. Amino acid sequence: CASSGGGTTNLEQYF. This chain uses TRBV9 with TRBJ2-7, with 7 bases identical to TRBD2. CDR3 size: 15 residues. Germline V gene data show CDR1 as SGDLS and CDR2 as YYNGEE. Trimming cost V 3 bases and J 7 bases; bases outside gene matches: 13. Using reference TRBV9 and TRBJ2-7 for the parts outside the CDR3, the full variable domain is DSGVTQTPKHLITATGQRVTLRCSPRSGDLSVYWYQQSLDQGLQFLIQYYNGEERAKGNILERFSAQQFPDLHSELNLSSLELGDSALYFCASSGGGTTNLEQYFGPGTRLTVT.

V is TRBV20-1 and J is TRBJ1-5, with D perhaps matching TRBD1 (6 bases). The CDR3 runs 13 residues. The V gene lost 3 bases and the J gene lost 2 bases, with 8 bases spanning the gap. Germline values: CDR1 DFQATT, CDR2 SNEGSKA (reference sequence). CDR3 in DNA: TGCAGTGCTAGTTCAGGGGGCAATCAGCCCCAGCATTTT. Its protein is CSASSGGNQPQHF.

The V and J genes are TRBV29-1 and TRBJ2-4, with unresolved D. The ends were cut back, 7 bases at V and 0 bases at J, with 16 bases in the middle. Germline V CDR1 and CDR2: SQVTM, ANQGSEA. This CDR3 is 15 amino acids long. CDR3 in amino acids: CSAQLNLLAKNIQYF. The CDR3 bases are TGCAGCGCCCAGCTCAACCTTCTAGCCAAAAACATTCAGTACTTC.

The chain carries TRBV5-1 and TRBJ1-2; TRBD1 matches 10 bases. Germline V gene data show CDR1 as SGHRS and CDR2 as YFSETQ. V was pared by 4 bases and J by 4 bases, with 7 bases of the junction left unmatched. The CDR3 loop spans 15 amino acids. The CDR3 nucleotides are TGCGCCAGCAGCACTGCCCGGGACAGGGGCTATGGCTACACCTTC. It codes for CASSTARDRGYGYTF.

The gene calls are TRBV28 and TRBJ2-3; weak D call: TRBD2 (6 bases). The CDR3 is 17 residues long. V lost 3 bases, J lost 1 base, and 17 bases lay in between. Germline V CDR1 and CDR2: MDHEN, SYDVKM. The CDR3 nucleotides are TGTGCCAGCAGTTTGGGGAGAAGGGCGGGACGCACAGATACGCAGTATTTT. Its protein is CASSLGRRAGRTDTQYF.

The chain recombines TRBV20-1 with TRBJ2-1, with D possibly TRBD1 on 6 matching bases. V shed 1 base and J shed 7 bases, with 17 bases lying between them. Germline V gene data show CDR1 as DFQATT and CDR2 as SNEGSKA (reference sequence). CDR3 length equals 15 residues. The CDR3 DNA sequence: TGCAGTGCTAGAGTGGACAGAAGGCCGGGGAATGAGCAGTTCTTC. This codes for CSARVDRRPGNEQFF.

The genes are TRBV30 and TRBJ1-4; D is uncertain. V was cut by 2 bases and J by 7 bases, with 5 bases left in between. Germline V gene data show CDR1 as GTSNPN and CDR2 as SVGIG (reference sequence). The CDR3 has 11 residues. CDR3 region: CAWSSGEKLFF. CDR3 in DNA: TGTGCCTGGAGTTCAGGTGAAAAACTGTTTTTT.